Sequencing of this T cell receptor (beta chain) was carried out in a study of T cell repertoires in aging, cancer and after chemotherapy (dated by TCRdb to between 2018 and 2021). General notes on the study: The donors fell into six age groups ranging from 30 or younger to 70 or older, and each group had at least three individuals. Control TCR repertoires from healthy donors were recorded over several months to years, and clear clonal overlap was observed across re-sampling. The full dataset contained about 10 million TCR reads. The study profiled peripheral blood TCR beta repertoires from healthy donors and cancer patients to examine immunoaging and T cell reconstitution after chemotherapy. Alongside some 98 healthy donors serving as a reference group, the cohort included 218 cancer patients, of whom about 94 had hematological cancers and some 130 had solid cancers.

Rearranged TRB sequences spanning V, D and J segments were amplified by multiplex touch-down PCR using a mixed TRB-A/B primer pool. Illumina adapters and sample indices were attached to the amplicons in two consecutive PCR reactions using Phusion HS II polymerase. After gel purification with the NucleoSpin Gel and PCR Clean-up kit, the amplicons were checked using Qubit and an Agilent 2100 Bioanalyzer. Sequencing of libraries was carried out on an Illumina MiSeq in 600-cycle, single-indexed, paired-end runs. As for the authors' bioinformatics: Processing of the TRB sequences was carried out with MiXCR versions 2.12 and 3.0.5. Each unique CDR3 nucleotide sequence was counted as one clone, and only productive sequences with at least two reads were retained. The repertoire metrics were Shannon diversity, evenness, clonality (calculated as one minus evenness), and diversity profiles parameterized by alpha from 0 to 5. The IGoR algorithm was used to calculate generation probabilities for clones in the paired samples taken before and after chemotherapy. TCRdb's own reprocessing of the public reads used fastp at Q25 and MiXCR and kept productive beta chains. Here each entry gathers all rows of one CDR3 protein and keeps the most common genes and DNA. TCRdb, not the original authors, processed these V and J calls. Across this sample there are some 8,000 distinct CDR3 sequences, with about 34% seen only once. Jointly, the top ten make up roughly 10% of the sample.

Genomic DNA extracted from peripheral blood, rather than sorted cells or RNA, was used as the source for amplification of TCR beta rearrangements. The paper's findings and limits, for the study overall: According to the authors, the repertoire data do not allow conclusions to be drawn about immunological memory after chemotherapy. Significantly lower blood TCR diversity and higher clonality were observed in untreated patients with hematological or solid cancers than in age-matched healthy donors. An increase in median generation probability over the chemotherapy interval was observed in both cancer cohorts, suggesting that the repertoire was reconstituted through rebound thymic output. In healthy donors, the decline in TCR diversity with age was mainly explained by loss of richness, whereas in cancer patients loss of evenness was also found to contribute.

Details on this clonotype: Its antigen remains undetermined. Base qualities are not provided; no much larger clone lies one nucleotide away.

Trimming costs V 2 bases and J 1 base, and their ends lie 15 bases apart. Taken from the germline V gene, the CDR1 and CDR2 loops are MNHEY and SVGAGI. The CDR3 holds 16 amino acids from the cysteine to the phenylalanine. The entry retains the CDR3 DNA only, 48 bases that are in frame from base 1. The chain is made from TRBV6-5 and TRBJ2-7; 7 matching bases give a weak D call of TRBD2. The sample taken for sequencing was blood. The TCR comes from a human donor in good health. The CDR3 sequence is CASSYNGRGGSYEQYF. In nucleotides, the sequence is TGTGCCAGCAGTTACAACGGCAGGGGAGGGTCCTACGAGCAGTACTTC.